One TCR beta chain is described in this entry. The source of the sample is a study of T cells in localized non-small cell lung cancer. Repertoires were generated with immunoSEQ multiplex PCR, while TCRdb's copy carries only in-frame clones and drops some. The sample contains around 30,000 clones, approximately 90% of which appear only once. V was cut by 3 bases and J by 0 bases, with 6 bases left in between. The CDR3 has 13 amino acids. Germline V gene lookup returns CDR1 GTSNPN and CDR2 SVGIG (reference sequence). The input for sequencing was peripheral blood, taken before any cancer treatment. The gene calls are TRBV30 and TRBJ1-5; D call uncertain. This TCR was recovered from an older female donor with stage I lung adenocarcinoma. The CDR3 nucleotides are TGTGCCTGGAGCTTGGATAGCAATCAGCCCCAGCATTTT. Translated, it gives CAWSLDSNQPQHF.